Listed here are 14 T cell receptor beta chains from one sample, sequenced in a study of cytomegalovirus exposure and HLA in healthy donors. The PCR ran on 60 Vbeta and 13 Jbeta primers. Assay: immunoSEQ multiplex PCR; the TCRdb copy retains only in-frame clones and omits some. The sample lists about 82,000 clones; about a tenth were seen once. The sample consisted of PBMCs. The source is a man in his 60s in good health and CMV-seropositive.

This chain links TRBV29-1 with TRBJ2-3; 9 positions match TRBD2. Per the germline V gene, CDR1 is SQVTM and CDR2 is ANQGSEA. This CDR3 comprises 16 residues. V trimming: 4 bases; J trimming: 4 bases; junction bases outside the gene matches: 12. CDR3 sequence: CSVVPRLAGWSDTQYF. The CDR3 bases are TGCAGCGTTGTTCCGAGGCTAGCGGGGTGGTCAGATACGCAGTATTTT.

V and J are TRBV28 and TRBJ2-5; the match to TRBD2 covers 7 bases. Germline lookup yields CDR1 MDHEN and CDR2 SYDVKM. The CDR3 length is 15 residues. J lost 2 bases, V lost 6 bases, and 9 bases had no gene match. CDR3 coding DNA: TGTGCCAGCAGACCCCTACTAGCGCTACAAGAGACCCAGTACTTC. Translating gives CASRPLLALQETQYF.

This clone came up a few times. The V call is TRBV30, the J call TRBJ1-2; 8 bases are a match to TRBD1. Losses at the gene ends were 2 bases for V and 7 bases for J; bases not matched to a gene: 3. The CDR3 totals 12 residues. The germline CDR1 and CDR2 sequences are GTSNPN and SVGIG (reference sequence). CDR3: CAWSQGAGGYTF. The CDR3 nucleotides are TGTGCCTGGAGTCAGGGGGCCGGTGGCTACACCTTC.

This clone was seen a few times. The V and J genes are TRBV9 and TRBJ2-7; TRBD2 aligns across 9 bases. Germline V lookup: CDR1 SGDLS, CDR2 YYNGEE. Unmatched junction bases numbered 14, after V lost 4 bases and J lost 6 bases. CDR3 length equals 16 residues. The CDR3 DNA reads TGTGCCAGCAGCCCAGCGACGGGACTAGCATGGGGCGAGCAGTACTTC. Translated: CASSPATGLAWGEQYF. Combining the CDR3 with reference TRBV9 and TRBJ2-7 gives the whole variable domain DSGVTQTPKHLITATGQRVTLRCSPRSGDLSVYWYQQSLDQGLQFLIQYYNGEERAKGNILERFSAQQFPDLHSELNLSSLELGDSALYFCASSPATGLAWGEQYFGPGTRLTVT.

V usage is TRBV27 and J usage is TRBJ2-7; 7 bases match TRBD1. V lost 0 bases and J lost 1; bases outside the gene matches: 3. Germline V gene lookup returns CDR1 MNHEY and CDR2 SMNVEV (reference sequence). This CDR3 is 15 amino acids long. The CDR3 nucleotides are TGTGCCAGCAGTTTATCAGGGGGCTGGTCCTACGAGCAGTACGTC. It encodes CASSLSGGWSYEQYV.

This clone was seen a handful of times. The CDR3 here is CASSLDGAGGRKGTDTQYF. The CDR3 region has the DNA TGTGCCAGCAGCTTAGATGGGGCGGGGGGGAGGAAGGGCACAGATACGCAGTATTTT. The rearrangement uses TRBV11-2 and TRBJ2-3, with TRBD2 matching over 9 bases. V gave up 0 bases and J gave up 1 base; unmatched junction bases: 11. In germline, CDR1 is SGHAT, CDR2 FQNNGV. The CDR3 extends over 19 amino acids.

This clone turned up a few times. The chain is built from TRBV21-1 and TRBJ2-1; the table's D call, TRBD2, has no DNA check behind it. TRBV21-1 constitutes a pseudogene. The CDR3 is 12 amino acids. For the CDR3, the DNA is TGTGCCAGCAGCAAAGGGCGGTGGGAGCAGTTCTTC. Its translation is CASSKGRWEQFF.

The chain couples TRBV5-1 to TRBJ2-3; D possibly corresponds to TRBD1 (6 bases). Trimming removed 0 bases from V and 5 bases from J, with 13 bases in between. Germline loops: CDR1 SGHRS, CDR2 YFSETQ. This CDR3 is 15 amino acids long. In DNA, the CDR3 is TGCGCCAGCAGCTTGGATACAGGGATGGTAGATACGCAGTATTTT. This codes for CASSLDTGMVDTQYF.

J is TRBJ1-4 and V is TRBV7-8, with TRBD1 matching over 10 bases. This CDR3 is built from 17 residues. The ends lost 6 bases at V and 4 bases at J; junction bases unmatched: 11. CDR1 is SGHVS, CDR2 FQNEAQ, per germline. Written as DNA, the CDR3 is TGTGCCAGCAGACATGGGACAGGGGTAAAACTTAATGAAAAACTGTTTTTT. Translated, it gives CASRHGTGVKLNEKLFF.

V and J are TRBV19 and TRBJ2-3, with D unclear. The CDR3 contains 18 residues. Trimming removed 3 bases at V and 1 base at J, with 20 bases between. CDR1 is LNHDA, CDR2 SQIVND, per germline (reference sequence). The CDR3 nucleotides read TGTGCCAGTAGTATCACCAGGATTTCAGTCGGCGGCACAGATACGCAGTATTTT. This codes for CASSITRISVGGTDTQYF.

The CDR3 sequence: CASRRTVNPQETQYF. CDR3 nucleotides: TGTGCCAGCAGGCGGACAGTAAACCCTCAAGAGACCCAGTACTTC. The chain couples TRBV6-5 to TRBJ2-5, with TRBD1 as a possible D gene (6 bases). Trimming cost V 6 bases and J 2 bases, with 16 bases left between them. The CDR3 sequence is 15 residues long. Germline V gene sequence: CDR1 MNHEY, CDR2 SVGAGI.

The chain's CDR3 is CASSWGQRDYGYTF. CDR3 DNA sequence: TGTGCCAGCAGCTGGGGACAGAGAGACTATGGCTACACCTTC. This chain links TRBV5-4 with TRBJ1-2; TRBD1 matches at 7 bases. Per germline, CDR1 SGHNT and CDR2 YYREEE (reference sequence). This CDR3 spans 14 amino acids. V shed 3 bases, J shed 3 bases, and the junction held 5 bases outside the gene matches.

The rearrangement joins TRBV7-6 to TRBJ2-5, with TRBD2 as a possible D gene (5 bases). V lost 1 base to trimming and J lost 1 base, with 10 bases between them. This CDR3 region has 15 residues. Germline V gene data show CDR1 as SGHVS and CDR2 as FNYEAQ. The CDR3 region has the DNA TGTGCCAGCAGCTTAGGAGGGAGCCCCCAAGAGACCCAGTACTTC. This codes for CASSLGGSPQETQYF.

This clone was observed a few times. V is TRBV14 and J is TRBJ1-2; D perhaps matches TRBD1 (5 bases). Germline-derived CDR1 and CDR2 are SGHDN and FVKESK. V lost 4 bases, J lost 7 bases, and 10 bases lay in between. The CDR3 is 12 amino acids. CDR3 sequence reads: CASSLSQGGYTF. The CDR3 nucleotides read TGTGCCAGCAGCCTCTCTCAGGGTGGCTACACCTTC.